This T cell receptor (beta chain) was sequenced for a study of patients and donors after allogeneic stem cell transplantation. Per germline, CDR1 LGHDT and CDR2 YNNKEL (reference sequence). Trimming pared 4 bases from V and 4 bases from J, leaving 13 bases between. The CDR3 runs to 14 residues. TCRdb ran MiXCR on the RT-PCR reads and lists one entry per CDR3 protein. The repertoire includes 150,000 to 200,000 distinct CDR3 sequences, 24% of them detected once, and 20% to 30% sits in the top ten. The TCR was taken from a human donor who was either an allogeneic HSCT recipient or a stem cell or donor lymphocyte infusion donor (not recorded which). It is not recorded whose cells these are; they may come from a transplant donor. Input material: blood, either unsorted or a sorted T cell fraction (not recorded which). This chain links TRBV3-1 with TRBJ1-2, with D possibly being TRBD1 (5 bases). CDR3 DNA: TGTGCCAGCAGCCGCCGGGACGGATCCTATGGCTACACCTTC. Its translation is CASSRRDGSYGYTF.